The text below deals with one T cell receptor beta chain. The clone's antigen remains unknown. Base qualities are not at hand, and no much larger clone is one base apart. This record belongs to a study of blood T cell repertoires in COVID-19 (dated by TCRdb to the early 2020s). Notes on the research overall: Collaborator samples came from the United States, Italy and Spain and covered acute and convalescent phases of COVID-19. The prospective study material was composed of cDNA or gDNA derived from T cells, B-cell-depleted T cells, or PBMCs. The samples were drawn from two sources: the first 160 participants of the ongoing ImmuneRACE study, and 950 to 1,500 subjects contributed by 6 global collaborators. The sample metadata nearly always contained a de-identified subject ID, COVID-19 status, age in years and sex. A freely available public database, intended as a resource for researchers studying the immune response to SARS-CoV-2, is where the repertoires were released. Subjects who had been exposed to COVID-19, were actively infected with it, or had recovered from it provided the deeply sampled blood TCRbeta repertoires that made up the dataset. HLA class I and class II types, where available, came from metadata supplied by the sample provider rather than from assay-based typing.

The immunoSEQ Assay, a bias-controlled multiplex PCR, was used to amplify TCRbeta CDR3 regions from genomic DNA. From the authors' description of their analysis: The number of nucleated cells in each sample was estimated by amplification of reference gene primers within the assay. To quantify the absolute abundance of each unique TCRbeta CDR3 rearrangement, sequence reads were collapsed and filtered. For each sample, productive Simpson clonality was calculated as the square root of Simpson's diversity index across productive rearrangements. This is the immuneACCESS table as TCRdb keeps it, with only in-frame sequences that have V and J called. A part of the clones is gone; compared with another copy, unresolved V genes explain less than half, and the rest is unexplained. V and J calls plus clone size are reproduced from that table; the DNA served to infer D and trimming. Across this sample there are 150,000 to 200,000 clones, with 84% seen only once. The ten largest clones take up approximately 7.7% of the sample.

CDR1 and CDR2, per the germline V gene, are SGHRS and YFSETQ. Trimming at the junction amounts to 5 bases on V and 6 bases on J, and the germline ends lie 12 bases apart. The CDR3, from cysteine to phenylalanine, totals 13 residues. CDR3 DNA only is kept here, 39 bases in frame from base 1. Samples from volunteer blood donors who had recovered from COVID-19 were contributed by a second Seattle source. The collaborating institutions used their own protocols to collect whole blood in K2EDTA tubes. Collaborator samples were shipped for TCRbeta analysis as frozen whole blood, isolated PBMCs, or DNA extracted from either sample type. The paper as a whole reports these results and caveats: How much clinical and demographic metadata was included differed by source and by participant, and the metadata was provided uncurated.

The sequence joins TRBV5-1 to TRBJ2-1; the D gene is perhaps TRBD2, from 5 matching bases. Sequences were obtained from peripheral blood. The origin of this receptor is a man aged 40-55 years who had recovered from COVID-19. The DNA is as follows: TGCGCCAGCAGGCCCGGGAACCCCAATGAGCAGTTCTTC. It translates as CASRPGNPNEQFF.